Shown below are 4 T cell receptor beta chains from a single sample sequenced in a study of blood T cell repertoires in COVID-19. Assay: immunoSEQ multiplex PCR; the TCRdb copy retains only in-frame clones and omits some. The sample holds 130,000 or so clones, around 83% seen once. Material for sequencing was peripheral blood. The receptors shown here come from a man aged 25 to 40 with COVID-19, enrolled during active disease.

The CDR3 coding sequence is TGTGCCATCAGTGAGGCCCCTGACAGCTATGGCTACACCTTC. Residues: CAISEAPDSYGYTF. The rearrangement uses TRBV10-3 and TRBJ1-2; perhaps TRBD1 as D (5 bases). The ends were cut back, 2 bases at V and 4 bases at J, with 11 bases in the middle. Looked up from germline, CDR1 is ENHRY and CDR2 is SYGVKD. CDR3 size: 14 residues.

V is TRBV7-3 and J is TRBJ2-1; 9 positions match TRBD1. Germline loops: CDR1 SGHTA, CDR2 FQGTGA. The V and J ends lost 5 bases and 1 base, in that order; junction bases with no gene match: 3. The CDR3 contains 15 residues. The chain's CDR3 is CASSPDRGSYNEQFF. The CDR3 DNA is TGTGCCAGCAGCCCAGACAGGGGGTCCTACAATGAGCAGTTCTTC.

Only a few counts were recorded for this clone. The V and J genes are TRBV5-4 and TRBJ2-7; the match to TRBD1 covers 9 bases. The germline V gene has CDR1 SGHNT and CDR2 YYREEE (reference sequence). The CDR3 contains 16 residues. The V segment lost 10 bases and the J segment 4 bases; nucleotides outside the gene matches: 18. CDR3 residues: CAVLGQGPYHIYEQYF. The DNA of the CDR3 is TGTGCCGTGCTGGGACAGGGTCCCTACCATATTTACGAGCAGTACTTC. Full variable domain (outside the CDR3, taken from reference TRBV5-4 and TRBJ2-7): ETGVTQSPTHLIKTRGQQVTLRCSSQSGHNTVSWYQQALGQGPQFIFQYYREEENGRGNFPPRFSGLQFPNYSSELNVNALELDDSALYLCAVLGQGPYHIYEQYFGPGTRLTVT.

The CDR3 DNA reads as TGTGCCAGTAGTATTCTAGCGGAAAGCTCCTACGAGCAGTACTTC. Protein: CASSILAESSYEQYF. The chain combines TRBV19 with TRBJ2-7; 7 nucleotides agree with TRBD2. From germline, CDR1 is LNHDA and CDR2 SQIVND (reference sequence). The trim removed 3 bases at V and 0 bases at J, leaving 5 bases unmatched. This CDR3 spans 15 amino acids.